Listed below are T cell receptor beta chains from one sample, sequenced in a study of T-cell reconstitution after alpha-beta-depleted transplantation in children. TCRdb redid the calling of the PCR reads with MiXCR, one entry per CDR3 protein. The repertoire consists of 530,000 or so distinct CDR3 sequences, with more than 20% occurring once and the leading ten covering 30% to 45%. The specimen was PBMCs, collected before TCRalphabeta/CD19-depleted stem cell transplant. These receptors were taken from a boy under two years old with Wiskott-Aldrich syndrome, due to receive a stem cell transplant. Both conserved end residues are part of each CDR3. The D gene is left open where the match is weak. Clone sizes are given selectively: once, few, many, or a class where the clone is expanded.

abundance,v_gene,d_gene,j_gene,CDR3nt,CDR3aa
few,TRBV29-1,-,TRBJ2-2,TGCAGCGCCGGAGGCGGGGAGCTGTTTTTT,CSAGGGELFF
-,TRBV3-1,TRBD2,TRBJ2-2,TGTGCCAGCAGCCAGTCCCCGGGACTAGCGGGAGTGAAAGAGCTGTTTTTT,CASSQSPGLAGVKELFF
-,TRBV7-9,-,TRBJ1-4,TGTGCCAGCAGCCTTTACATGGCAACTAATGAAAAACTGTTTTTT,CASSLYMATNEKLFF
many,TRBV5-1,-,TRBJ2-5,TGCGCCAGCAGCTTGGGGAGGGGGACAGACACTTCAGAGACCCAGTACTTC,CASSLGRGTDTSETQYF
few,TRBV11-2,-,TRBJ2-7,TGTGCCAGCAGAAATACCGGGTCTAGCGTCGAGCAGTACTTC,CASRNTGSSVEQYF
-,TRBV5-1,-,TRBJ2-3,TGCGCCAGCAGCCCTGAGTACAGCACAGATACGCAGTATTTT,CASSPEYSTDTQYF
few,TRBV5-6,-,TRBJ2-5,TGTGCCAGCAGCTTGGGGGCAGATTTGTACCAAGAGACCCAGTACTTC,CASSLGADLYQETQYF
-,TRBV20-1,-,TRBJ2-3,TGCAGTGCCCTTGGTAGGGGTAGCACAGATACGCAGTATTTT,CSALGRGSTDTQYF
-,TRBV6-1,TRBD2,TRBJ2-2,TGTGCCAGCAGTGAAAGCGGGAGGGCCAACACCGGGGAGCTGTTTTTT,CASSESGRANTGELFF
-,TRBV5-1,-,TRBJ1-1,TGCGCCAGCAGCTGGGGTGGGCAGGTCCACATACAGAACACTGAAGCTTTCTTT,CASSWGGQVHIQNTEAFF
-,TRBV11-2,-,TRBJ2-4,TGTGCCAGCACCAACGGACGGCCGTCCGGGGGCATTCAGTACTTC,CASTNGRPSGGIQYF
-,TRBV5-1,TRBD1,TRBJ2-4,TGCGCCAGCAGCGGGGGACAGGGGTTCGCCATTCAGTACTTC,CASSGGQGFAIQYF
few,TRBV10-3,-,TRBJ2-2,TGTGCCATCAGTGATCAGAACACCGGGGAGCTGTTTTTT,CAISDQNTGELFF
-,TRBV20-1,-,TRBJ1-4,TGCAGTGCTAGGGCACCTGCAACTAATGAAAAACTGTTTTTT,CSARAPATNEKLFF
few,TRBV30,-,TRBJ1-2,TGTGCCTGGAGTCTCGCCGGGGCAGAAATCTTTCTCCTCTATGGCTACACCTTC,CAWSLAGAEIFLLYGYTF
few,TRBV20-1,TRBD2,TRBJ2-1,TGCAGTGCCCTTACCCACCTGGGGGGGAGAAACAATGAGCAGTTCTTC,CSALTHLGGRNNEQFF
-,TRBV20-1,-,TRBJ1-2,TGCAGCGCTACAGGGCCTTCTAACTATGGCTACACCTTC,CSATGPSNYGYTF
few,TRBV28,TRBD1,TRBJ1-2,TGTGCCAGCACCCTAAACAGGGGGCGAGGCTACACCTTC,CASTLNRGRGYTF
-,TRBV7-2,-,TRBJ2-3,TGTGCCAGCAGCCCCCTTGTTAACCCCCCACAGATACGCTATTTT,CASSPLVNPPQIRYF
-,TRBV20-1,-,TRBJ1-3,TGCAGTGCCCAGACGATTGACTCTGGAAACACCATATATTTT,CSAQTIDSGNTIYF
few,TRBV5-1,TRBD2,TRBJ2-5,TGCGCCAGCAGCTTGGCGACTAGCGGCCACCCCGAGACCCAGTACTTC,CASSLATSGHPETQYF
few,TRBV9,TRBD2,TRBJ2-5,TGTGCCAGCAGCCCGACGAGCGGGAGGGGATACGCGGAGACCCAGTACTTC,CASSPTSGRGYAETQYF
-,TRBV12-3/TRBV12-4,-,TRBJ1-3,TGTGCCAGCAGTTTTCAGGTCCCAAAACTGGGAAACACCATATATTTT,CASSFQVPKLGNTIYF
few,TRBV5-1,-,TRBJ2-7,TGCGCCAGCAGCATGGGAGACTACGAGCAGTACTTC,CASSMGDYEQYF
-,TRBV5-1,-,TRBJ2-1,TGCGCCAGCAGCATCGGGGGAGCCTCCTACAATGAGCAGTTCTTC,CASSIGGASYNEQFF
-,TRBV20-1,TRBD2,TRBJ2-3,TGCAGTGCTAGAGATCCCGGGAGGAGCACAGATACGCAGTATTTT,CSARDPGRSTDTQYF
-,TRBV7-6,TRBD1,TRBJ1-5,TGTGCCAGCAGCATCGGACAGGGCGGTTACAATCAGCCCCAGCATTTT,CASSIGQGGYNQPQHF
-,TRBV20-1,-,TRBJ2-5,TGCAGTGCTAGGGCGGTAAGCCGAGAGACCCAGTACTTC,CSARAVSRETQYF
few,TRBV11-2,TRBD2,TRBJ2-5,TGTGCCAGCAGCCGCGGACTAGCCCCAGAGACCCAGTACTTC,CASSRGLAPETQYF
few,TRBV28,-,TRBJ1-4,TGTGCCAGCAGTTTAATCGCTGAGGGGGCTAATGAAAAACTGTTTTTT,CASSLIAEGANEKLFF
few,TRBV12-3/TRBV12-4,TRBD2,TRBJ2-5,TGTGCCAGCAGTTTACTGACTAGCGTAGAGACCCAGTACTTC,CASSLLTSVETQYF
few,TRBV30,-,TRBJ1-2,TGTGCCTGGGGGGGGCACTATGGCTACACCTTC,CAWGGHYGYTF